These T cell receptor beta chains were read from a single sample in a study of blood T cell repertoires in COVID-19. Some clones are missing from TCRdb's copy, which holds only in-frame ones; the method was immunoSEQ multiplex PCR. This table holds some 300,000 clones, around 88% found once. Input material: peripheral blood. The receptors stem from a woman in her seventies with COVID-19, enrolled during active disease. CDR3s include the opening cysteine and the closing phenylalanine or tryptophan.

13	TRBV11-2	TRBJ1-1	CASSSWGDTEAFF
14	TRBV5-8	TRBJ2-3	CASSPGTDTDTQYF
12	TRBV28	TRBJ2-1	CASSPGSSEQFF
12	TRBV14	TRBJ1-1	CASSQGRTEAFF
15	TRBV19	TRBJ1-5	CATNTKHGASQPQHF
15	TRBV6-2/TRBV6-3	TRBJ2-2	CASSTDRANTGELFF
15	TRBV18	TRBJ1-2	CASSPATGGDYGYTF
13	TRBV11-2	TRBJ1-4	CASTDRANEKLFF
13	TRBV6-6	TRBJ2-7	CASSYSGDYEQYF
12	TRBV6-2/TRBV6-3	TRBJ1-6	CASSSTGPPLHF
12	TRBV7-9	TRBJ2-7	CASSLRGSEQYF
16	TRBV4-3	TRBJ1-4	CASSRSGTTTNEKLFF
14	TRBV12-5	TRBJ1-1	CASGLALGETEAFF
12	TRBV7-9	TRBJ2-3	CASRQTSGTQYF
15	TRBV2	TRBJ2-1	CASSLWGGATGEQFF
15	TRBV11-2	TRBJ2-5	CASSLGSGGQETQYF
15	TRBV3-1/TRBV3-2	TRBJ2-5	CASSQGRGARGAQYF
12	TRBV19	TRBJ2-7	CASSKGQNEQYF
17	TRBV2	TRBJ1-3	CASTEGQHIFSGNTIYF
16	TRBV19	TRBJ1-5	CASSISGTGVNQPQHF
16	TRBV2	TRBJ1-4	CASSESGYTTNEKLFF
15	TRBV6-2/TRBV6-3	TRBJ2-5	CASSAGTSGAETQYF
13	TRBV19	TRBJ1-4	CASNPATNEKLFF
11	TRBV30	TRBJ1-2	CAWKPQDGYTF
15	TRBV5-4	TRBJ1-6	CASSEKTGYNSPLHF
16	TRBV15	TRBJ1-2	CATSPGGTDANYGYTF
14	TRBV27	TRBJ1-5	CASSLRGGEQPQHF
15	TRBV19	TRBJ1-5	CASSPPGQSNQPQHF
14	TRBV24-1	TRBJ1-5	CATSDQGAHQPQHF
14	TRBV29-1	TRBJ2-3	CSVDSRFGGDTQYF
13	TRBV6-5	TRBJ2-7	CASSSWTGDEQYF
14	TRBV28	TRBJ1-4	CASSFGPRGEKLFF
14	TRBV3-1/TRBV3-2	TRBJ1-1	CASSLGTGEMGAFF
15	TRBV4-3	TRBJ1-2	CASSQEEDRPYGYTF
15	TRBV21-1	TRBJ1-1	CASSVRTASNTEAFF
18	TRBV18	TRBJ2-3	CASSMTGAERGTPDTQYF
16	TRBV24-1	TRBJ2-3	CATSDPGQFPPDTQYF
14	TRBV7-9	TRBJ2-7	CASSLEQGSYEQYF
14	TRBV3-1/TRBV3-2	TRBJ2-7	CASSQDELSYEQYF
18	TRBV6-2/TRBV6-3	TRBJ2-2	CASSYSRGGLINTGELFF
14	TRBV7-9	TRBJ2-7	CASSPSGGAYEQYF
15	TRBV9	TRBJ1-1	CASSVDGVWDTEAFF
11	TRBV30	TRBJ2-7	CAWSLGPLQYF
15	TRBV5-1	TRBJ1-4	CASSLTGQANEKLFF
15	TRBV7-2	TRBJ1-4	CASSPQQGLGEKLFF
8	TRBV20-1	TRBJ1-1	CSAFGPVF
15	TRBV24-1	TRBJ1-1	CAPDLPRGGRTEAFF
14	TRBV27	TRBJ1-2	CASSLGGSNYGYTF
16	TRBV7-9	TRBJ2-2	CASSKMEGSNTGELFF
15	TRBV30	TRBJ2-2	CAWAPDRLYTGELFF